These T cell receptor beta chains were read from a single sample in a study of response to subunit inactivated influenza vaccine. TCRdb itself ran the RT-PCR reads through MiXCR, one entry per CDR3 protein. The sample comprises around 710,000 distinct CDR3 sequences, approximately 15% of which are singletons, and approximately 7% rests with the top ten. The sample consisted of PBMCs from blood, taken around 14 days before vaccination. The receptors here all came from a man in his forties or fifties who received an inactivated influenza vaccine. Both conserved end residues are part of each CDR3. D genes are given only for firm matches. Clone size is not always given. Where it is, it says once, few, many or a class for expanded clones.

d_call	clone_size	j_call	v_call	cdr3_nt	cdr3_aa
TRBD1	many	TRBJ2-7	TRBV7-9	TGTGCCAGCAGCCCACCCGGGACAGAAGGCGAGCAGTACTTC	CASSPPGTEGEQYF
.	.	TRBJ1-5	TRBV2	TGTGCCAGCAGTGAAGCTCGAGCGGGGGTTAGCAATCAGCCCCAGCATTTT	CASSEARAGVSNQPQHF
.	few	TRBJ1-2	TRBV6-5	TGTGCCAGCAGTTACGTCGGTTCGGGGGGCTACACCTTC	CASSYVGSGGYTF
.	.	TRBJ1-4	TRBV4-3	TGCGCCAGCAGCCAAGATTCTATGGGGTCAACTAATGAAAAACTGTTTTTT	CASSQDSMGSTNEKLFF
.	.	TRBJ2-3	TRBV4-1	TGCGCCAGCAGCCAAGATTATTCGGGACGGAACACAGATACGCAGTATTTT	CASSQDYSGRNTDTQYF
TRBD1	.	TRBJ1-2	TRBV7-9	TGTGCCAGCAGCCAGACAGGGACGGTCTATGGCTACACCTTC	CASSQTGTVYGYTF
.	few	TRBJ1-1	TRBV4-1	TGCGCCAGCAGCCTCAACCAACCAGGGGTTACTGAAGCTTTCTTT	CASSLNQPGVTEAFF
.	.	TRBJ2-5	TRBV20-1	TGCAGTGCTAGCCCCGCTGGAGAGACCCAGTACTTC	CSASPAGETQYF
TRBD1	few	TRBJ2-7	TRBV18	TGTGCCAGCTCACCACGGACAGGGAAGGGCGAGCAGTACTTC	CASSPRTGKGEQYF
TRBD1	few	TRBJ1-3	TRBV12-3/TRBV12-4	TGTGCCAGCAGTTTAGAGACAGGGAGAAACACCATATATTTT	CASSLETGRNTIYF
TRBD1	few	TRBJ1-1	TRBV20-1	TGCAGTGCTACCCGACAGGGAGGTAAAGCTTTCTTT	CSATRQGGKAFF
.	.	TRBJ2-3	TRBV28	TGTGCCAGCAGCCCGGTGCCTAGGACAGATACGCAGTATTTT	CASSPVPRTDTQYF
.	.	TRBJ2-5	TRBV4-3	TGCGCCAGCAGCCAAGATATCAGCGGAACCCGCCAAGAGACCCAGTACTTC	CASSQDISGTRQETQYF
.	many	TRBJ2-3	TRBV12-3/TRBV12-4	TGTGCCAGCAGTTTGCGCTTGTCAGATACGCAGTATTTT	CASSLRLSDTQYF
TRBD1	few	TRBJ2-5	TRBV24-1	TGTGCCACCAGTGACCGGAACAGGGGGGAGACCCAGTACTTC	CATSDRNRGETQYF
.	.	TRBJ2-2	TRBV20-1	TGCAGTGCTAGGGGGTTTAGGACGGCGAACACCGGGGAGCTGTTTTTT	CSARGFRTANTGELFF
.	.	TRBJ2-2	TRBV12-3/TRBV12-4	TGTGCCAGCAGCGCCGGGACGGCTAACACCGGGGAGCTGTTTTTT	CASSAGTANTGELFF
TRBD2	.	TRBJ2-5	TRBV12-3/TRBV12-4	TGTGCCAGCAGCCCGGGACTAGCGGGGGGGATGCAAGAGACCCAGTACTTC	CASSPGLAGGMQETQYF
.	.	TRBJ1-5	TRBV10-2	TGCGCCAGCTCTGAACGGAGCAATCAGCCCCAGCATTTT	CASSERSNQPQHF
.	.	TRBJ2-5	TRBV7-2	TGTGCCAGCAGCTTAGTGGCGGGTAACGGCCAAGAGACCCAGTACTTC	CASSLVAGNGQETQYF
.	.	TRBJ2-1	TRBV3-1	TGTGCCAGCAGCCCCCGACGGGGTGAGCAGTTCTTC	CASSPRRGEQFF
TRBD1	.	TRBJ2-1	TRBV4-3	TGCGCCAGCAGCCAATCTAGGACAGGGGTCTCCTACAATGAGCAGTTCTTC	CASSQSRTGVSYNEQFF
TRBD2	few	TRBJ2-1	TRBV5-1	TGCGCCAGCAGCCTAGCGGGGGGGGTGAGGGATGAGCAGTTCTTC	CASSLAGGVRDEQFF
.	few	TRBJ2-1	TRBV4-3	TGCGCCAGCAGCCAAGAAGGGCTCAGCTCCTACAATGAGCAGTTCTTC	CASSQEGLSSYNEQFF
TRBD2	.	TRBJ2-3	TRBV5-1	TGCGCCAGCAGCAGCGACGGGGGGATACCCACAGATACGCAGTATTTT	CASSSDGGIPTDTQYF
.	few	TRBJ2-4	TRBV3-1	TGTGCCAGCAGCTGGACCTCGGGCGGACCCAAAAACATTCAGTACTTC	CASSWTSGGPKNIQYF
TRBD2	.	TRBJ2-1	TRBV29-1	TGCAGCGCACTTTCCGGGACTAGCGGCTACAATGAGCAGTTCTTC	CSALSGTSGYNEQFF
TRBD2	many	TRBJ2-1	TRBV20-1	TGCAGTGCTAGTCTAGCGGGAGTTTCCAATGAGCAGTTCTTC	CSASLAGVSNEQFF
TRBD1	.	TRBJ2-7	TRBV28	TGTGCCAGCCGGGACAGGGGGTTCCTGCACTCCTACGAGCAGTACTTC	CASRDRGFLHSYEQYF
TRBD1	few	TRBJ2-1	TRBV10-3	TGTGCCATCAGTGGGACAGGGGCTGGCAATGAGCAGTTCTTC	CAISGTGAGNEQFF
TRBD1	.	TRBJ2-7	TRBV3-1	TGTGCCAGCAGCCAACGGAAAGGGGGCTTCTACGAGCAGTACTTC	CASSQRKGGFYEQYF
.	.	TRBJ2-1	TRBV6-2/TRBV6-3	TGTGCCAGCAGTTACCCCGGGACCTACAATGAGCAGTTCTTC	CASSYPGTYNEQFF
.	.	TRBJ2-2	TRBV6-2/TRBV6-3	TGTGCCAGCAGTTACACCCCCTACACCGGGGAGCTGTTTTTT	CASSYTPYTGELFF
.	once	TRBJ1-6	TRBV10-3	TGTGCCATCAGGGACAGAGGCAATTCACCCCTCCACTTT	CAIRDRGNSPLHF
.	.	TRBJ1-6	TRBV7-2	TGTGCCAGCAGCCCTCAACACGTAAATAATTCACCCCTCCACTTT	CASSPQHVNNSPLHF
TRBD2	.	TRBJ2-2	TRBV11-2	TGTGCCAGCAGCTTACCCACCGGACTAGCGATTAACACCGGGGAGCTGTTTTTT	CASSLPTGLAINTGELFF
TRBD1	many	TRBJ2-4	TRBV7-9	TGTGCCAGCAGCTTTAACAGGGGTTCAGCCAAAAACATTCAGTACTTC	CASSFNRGSAKNIQYF
TRBD1	few	TRBJ2-7	TRBV2	TGTGCCAGCGCCCTCGGGGACAGGGGAAATGTCGCCTACGAGCAGTACTTC	CASALGDRGNVAYEQYF
.	few	TRBJ1-6	TRBV3-1	TGTGCCAGCAGCCGCAACGCGGACAGCAATAATTCACCCCTCCACTTT	CASSRNADSNNSPLHF
TRBD1	once	TRBJ2-3	TRBV14	TGTGCCAGCAGTCTACAGGGGGTTACGCATTATTTT	CASSLQGVTHYF